Sequencing of this T cell receptor (beta chain) was carried out in a study of blood T cell repertoires in COVID-19. In the study overall: Sample material is recorded as cDNA or gDNA derived from T cells, B-cell-depleted T cells, or PBMCs.

CDR3 length: 16 residues. The V gene end was trimmed by 0 bases and the J gene end by 5 bases; junction bases not matched to a gene: 7. Germline CDR1 LGHNA, CDR2 YNFKEQ. Authors' processing steps: Amplification of reference gene primers was used by the study to estimate nucleated cell counts. The method was immunoSEQ multiplex PCR; TCRdb's version includes in-frame clones alone and lacks a portion of them. D and trimming come from the DNA, and the V and J calls and clone size come from that table. The sample holds 150,000 or so clones, about four fifths seen once. Sequencing was carried out using peripheral blood. The origin of this receptor is a human donor in a cohort sampled during active COVID-19. The genes are TRBV4-2 and TRBJ2-5; 9 bases fit TRBD2. This chain's CDR3 is CASSQEGTSWLETQYF. In DNA form, the CDR3 reads TGTGCCAGCAGCCAAGAAGGGACTAGCTGGTTGGAGACCCAGTACTTC.